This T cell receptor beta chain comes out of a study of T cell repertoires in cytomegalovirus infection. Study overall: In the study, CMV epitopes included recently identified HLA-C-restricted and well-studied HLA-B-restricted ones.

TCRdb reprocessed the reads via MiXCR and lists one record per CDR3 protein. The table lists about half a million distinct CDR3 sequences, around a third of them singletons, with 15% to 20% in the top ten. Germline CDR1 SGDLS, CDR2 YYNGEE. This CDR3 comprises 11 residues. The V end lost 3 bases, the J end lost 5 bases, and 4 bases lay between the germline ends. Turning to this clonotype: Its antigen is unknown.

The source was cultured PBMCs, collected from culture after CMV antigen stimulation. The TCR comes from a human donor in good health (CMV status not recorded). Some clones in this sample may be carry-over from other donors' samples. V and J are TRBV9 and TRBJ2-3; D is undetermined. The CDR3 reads CASSAGDTQYF. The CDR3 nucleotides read TGTGCCAGCAGCGCCGGAGATACGCAGTATTTT.